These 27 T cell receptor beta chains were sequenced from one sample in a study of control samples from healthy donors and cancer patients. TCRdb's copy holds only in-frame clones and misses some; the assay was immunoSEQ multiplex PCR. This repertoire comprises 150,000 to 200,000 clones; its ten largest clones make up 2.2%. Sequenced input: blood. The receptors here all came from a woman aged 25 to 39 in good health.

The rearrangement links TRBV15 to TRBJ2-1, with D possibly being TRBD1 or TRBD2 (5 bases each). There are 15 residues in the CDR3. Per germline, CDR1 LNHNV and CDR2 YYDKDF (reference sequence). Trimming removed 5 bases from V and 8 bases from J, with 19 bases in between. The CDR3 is CATSALGRGPDEQFF. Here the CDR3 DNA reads TGTGCCACCAGCGCCCTGGGAAGGGGACCGGATGAGCAGTTCTTC.

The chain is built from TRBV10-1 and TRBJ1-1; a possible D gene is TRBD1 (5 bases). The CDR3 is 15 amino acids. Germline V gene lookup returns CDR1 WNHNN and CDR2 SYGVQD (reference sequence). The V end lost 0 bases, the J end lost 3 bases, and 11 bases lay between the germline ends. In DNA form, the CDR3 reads TGCGCCAGCAGTGAGTCGGCCGGGGGGGACACTGAAGCTTTCTTT. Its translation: CASSESAGGDTEAFF.

CDR3 in amino acids: CASSQFSRAGNTIYF. The CDR3 DNA follows: TGTGCCAGCAGCCAATTCAGCAGGGCTGGAAACACCATATATTTT. The gene calls are TRBV14 and TRBJ1-3; the D gene is possibly TRBD1 (5 bases). The V and J ends lost 2 bases and 2 bases respectively, with 10 bases between them. CDR1 is SGHDN, CDR2 FVKESK, per germline. The CDR3 is 15 residues long.

The CDR3, as DNA: TGTGCCAGCAGGGTGACAGGGTCTAATGGCTACACCTTC. This codes for CASRVTGSNGYTF. The chain joins TRBV5-8 to TRBJ1-2; 7 positions match TRBD1. CDR3 length equals 13 residues. In germline, CDR1 is SGHTS, CDR2 YDEGEE. The ends lost 5 bases at V and 6 bases at J; junction bases unmatched: 7.

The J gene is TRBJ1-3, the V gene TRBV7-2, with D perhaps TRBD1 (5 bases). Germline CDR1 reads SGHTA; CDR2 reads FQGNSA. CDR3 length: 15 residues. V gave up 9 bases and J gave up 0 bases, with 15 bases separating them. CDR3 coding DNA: TGTGCCAGTAGACGAGTGGGGGACTCTGGAAACACCATATATTTT. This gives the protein CASRRVGDSGNTIYF.

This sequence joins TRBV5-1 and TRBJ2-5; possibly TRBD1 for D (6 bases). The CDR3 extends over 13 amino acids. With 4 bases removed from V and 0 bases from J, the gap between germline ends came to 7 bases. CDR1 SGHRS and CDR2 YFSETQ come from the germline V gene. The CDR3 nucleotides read TGCGCCAGCAGCAAGGGGGACCAAGAGACCCAGTACTTC. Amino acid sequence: CASSKGDQETQYF. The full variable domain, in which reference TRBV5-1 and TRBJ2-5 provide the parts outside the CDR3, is KAGVTQTPRYLIKTRGQQVTLSCSPISGHRSVSWYQQTPGQGLQFLFEYFSETQRNKGNFPGRFSGRQFSNSRSEMNVSTLELGDSALYLCASSKGDQETQYFGPGTRLLVL.

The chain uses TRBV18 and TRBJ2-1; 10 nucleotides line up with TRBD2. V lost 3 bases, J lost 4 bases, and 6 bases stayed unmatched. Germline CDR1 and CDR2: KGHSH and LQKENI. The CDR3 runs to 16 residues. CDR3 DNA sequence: TGTGCCAGCTCACCTCGACTAGCGGGCCCTTACAATGAGCAGTTCTTC. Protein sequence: CASSPRLAGPYNEQFF.

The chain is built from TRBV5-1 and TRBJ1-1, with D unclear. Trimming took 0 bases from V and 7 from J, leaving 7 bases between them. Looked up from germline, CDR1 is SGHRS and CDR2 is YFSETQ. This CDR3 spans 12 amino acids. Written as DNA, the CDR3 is TGCGCCAGCAGCTTGGGGGCCTTTGAAGCTTTCTTT. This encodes CASSLGAFEAFF.

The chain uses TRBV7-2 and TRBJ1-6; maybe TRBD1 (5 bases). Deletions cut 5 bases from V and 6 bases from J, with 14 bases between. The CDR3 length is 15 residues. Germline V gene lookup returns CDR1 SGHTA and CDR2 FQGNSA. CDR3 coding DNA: TGTGCCAGCAGCCTGACCTCGGGACCTAATTCACCCCTCCACTTT. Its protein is CASSLTSGPNSPLHF.

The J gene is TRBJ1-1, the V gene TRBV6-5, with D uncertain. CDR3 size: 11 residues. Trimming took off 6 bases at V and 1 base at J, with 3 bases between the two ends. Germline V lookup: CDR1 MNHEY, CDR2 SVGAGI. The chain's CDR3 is CASRSNTEAFF. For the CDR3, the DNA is TGTGCCAGCAGGTCGAACACTGAAGCTTTCTTT.

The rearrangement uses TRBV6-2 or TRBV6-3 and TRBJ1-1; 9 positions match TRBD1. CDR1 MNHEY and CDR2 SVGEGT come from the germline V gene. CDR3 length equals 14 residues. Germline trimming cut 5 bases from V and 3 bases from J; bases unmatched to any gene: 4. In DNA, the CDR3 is TGTGCCAGCAGTCCGGACAGGGGTTACACTGAAGCTTTCTTT. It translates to CASSPDRGYTEAFF.

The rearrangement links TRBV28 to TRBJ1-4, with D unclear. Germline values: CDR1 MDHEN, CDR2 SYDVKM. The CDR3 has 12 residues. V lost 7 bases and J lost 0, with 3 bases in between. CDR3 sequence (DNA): TGTGCCAGCACGGCAACTAATGAAAAACTGTTTTTT. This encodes CASTATNEKLFF.

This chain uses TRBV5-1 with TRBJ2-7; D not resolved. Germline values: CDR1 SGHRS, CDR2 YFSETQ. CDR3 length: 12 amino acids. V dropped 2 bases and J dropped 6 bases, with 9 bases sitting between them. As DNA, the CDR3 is TGCGCCAGCAGCTTAACCCGGGCCGAGCAGTACTTC. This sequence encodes CASSLTRAEQYF.

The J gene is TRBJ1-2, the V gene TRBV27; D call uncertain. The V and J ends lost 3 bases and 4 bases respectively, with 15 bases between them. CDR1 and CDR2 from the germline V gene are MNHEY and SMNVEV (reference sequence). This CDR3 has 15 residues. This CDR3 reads CASSLRAYPLYGYTF. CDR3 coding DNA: TGTGCCAGCAGTTTGAGGGCATATCCTCTCTATGGCTACACCTTC.

This chain's CDR3 is CASSLNDPTLNTEAFF. The CDR3 region has the DNA TGCGCCAGCAGCTTGAACGACCCAACGTTGAACACTGAAGCTTTCTTT. The V call is TRBV5-1, the J call TRBJ1-1; D uncertain. V was cut by 1 base and J by 0 bases, with 13 bases left in between. The CDR3 sequence is 16 residues long. CDR1 is SGHRS, CDR2 YFSETQ, per germline.

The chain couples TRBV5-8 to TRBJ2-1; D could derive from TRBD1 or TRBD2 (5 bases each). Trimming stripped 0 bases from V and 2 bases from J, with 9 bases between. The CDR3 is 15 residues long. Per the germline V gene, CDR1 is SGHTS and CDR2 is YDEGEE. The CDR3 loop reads CASSLGVGAYNEQFF. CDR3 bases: TGTGCCAGCAGCTTGGGTGTGGGGGCCTACAATGAGCAGTTCTTC.

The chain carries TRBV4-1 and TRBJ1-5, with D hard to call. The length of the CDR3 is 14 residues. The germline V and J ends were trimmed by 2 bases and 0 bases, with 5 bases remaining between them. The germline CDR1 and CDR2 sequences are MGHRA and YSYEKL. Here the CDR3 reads CASSQPGSNQPQHF. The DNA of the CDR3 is TGCGCCAGCAGCCAACCTGGTAGCAATCAGCCCCAGCATTTT.

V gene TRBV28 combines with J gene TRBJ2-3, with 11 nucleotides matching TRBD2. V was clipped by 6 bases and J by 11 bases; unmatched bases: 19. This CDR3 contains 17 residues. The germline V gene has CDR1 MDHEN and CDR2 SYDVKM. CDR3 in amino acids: CASSPTLLAGAVDGQYF. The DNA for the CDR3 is TGTGCCAGCAGCCCAACCCTACTAGCGGGGGCCGTAGATGGGCAGTATTTT.

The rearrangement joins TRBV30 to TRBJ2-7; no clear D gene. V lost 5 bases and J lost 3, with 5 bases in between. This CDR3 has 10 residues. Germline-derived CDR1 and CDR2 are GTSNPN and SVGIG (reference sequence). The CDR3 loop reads CAWGFYEQYF. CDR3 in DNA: TGTGCCTGGGGTTTCTACGAGCAGTACTTC.

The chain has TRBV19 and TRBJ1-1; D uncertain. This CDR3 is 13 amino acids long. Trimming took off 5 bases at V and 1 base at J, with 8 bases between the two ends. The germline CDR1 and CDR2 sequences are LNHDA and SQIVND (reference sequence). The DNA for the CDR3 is TGTGCCAGTAGTCTTTCCGGGAACACTGAAGCTTTCTTT. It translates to CASSLSGNTEAFF.

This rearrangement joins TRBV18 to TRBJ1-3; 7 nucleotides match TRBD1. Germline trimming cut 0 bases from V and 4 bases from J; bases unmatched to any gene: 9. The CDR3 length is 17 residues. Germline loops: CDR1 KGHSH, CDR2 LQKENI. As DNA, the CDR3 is TGTGCCAGCTCACCACCCAACACAGGGGTATCAGGAAACACCATATATTTT. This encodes CASSPPNTGVSGNTIYF.

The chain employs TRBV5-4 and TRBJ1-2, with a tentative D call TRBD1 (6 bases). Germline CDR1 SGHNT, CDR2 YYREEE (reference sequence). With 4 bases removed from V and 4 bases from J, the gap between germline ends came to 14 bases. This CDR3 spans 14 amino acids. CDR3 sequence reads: CASSLPRQAYGYTF. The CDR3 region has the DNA TGTGCCAGCAGCCTCCCCCGACAGGCCTATGGCTACACCTTC.

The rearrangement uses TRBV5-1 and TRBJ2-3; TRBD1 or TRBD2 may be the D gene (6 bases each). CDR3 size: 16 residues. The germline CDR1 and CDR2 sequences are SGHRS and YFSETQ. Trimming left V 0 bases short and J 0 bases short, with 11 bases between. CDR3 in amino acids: CASSLAEGGSTDTQYF. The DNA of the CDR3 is TGCGCCAGCAGCTTGGCCGAGGGGGGCAGCACAGATACGCAGTATTTT.

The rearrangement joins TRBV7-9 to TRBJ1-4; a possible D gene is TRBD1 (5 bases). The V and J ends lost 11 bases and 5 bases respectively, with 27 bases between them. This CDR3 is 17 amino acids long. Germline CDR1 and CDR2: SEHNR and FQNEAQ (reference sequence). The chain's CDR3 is CAVDLRAGNWRNEKLFF. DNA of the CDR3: TGTGCCGTAGACCTAAGGGCAGGGAATTGGCGGAATGAAAAACTGTTTTTT.

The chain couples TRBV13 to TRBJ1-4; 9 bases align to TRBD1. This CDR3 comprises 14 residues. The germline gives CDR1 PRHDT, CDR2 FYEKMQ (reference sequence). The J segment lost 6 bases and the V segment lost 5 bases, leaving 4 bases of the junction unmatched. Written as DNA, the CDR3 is TGTGCCAGCAGCAGGACAGGGGAAGATGAAAAACTGTTTTTT. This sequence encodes CASSRTGEDEKLFF.

Here the CDR3 reads CASSLFLAGGEETQYF. CDR3 sequence (DNA): TGTGCCAGCAGCTTATTCTTAGCGGGGGGCGAAGAGACCCAGTACTTC. V usage is TRBV7-9 and J usage is TRBJ2-5; 10 nucleotides match TRBD2. In germline, CDR1 is SEHNR, CDR2 FQNEAQ (reference sequence). This CDR3 spans 16 amino acids. Trimming took 2 bases from V and 3 from J; bases not matched to a gene: 6.

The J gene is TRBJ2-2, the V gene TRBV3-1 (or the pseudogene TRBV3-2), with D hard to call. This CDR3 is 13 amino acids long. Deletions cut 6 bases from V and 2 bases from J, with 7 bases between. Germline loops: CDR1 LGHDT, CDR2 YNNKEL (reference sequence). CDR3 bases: TGTGCCAGCAGTCAACTTAACACCGGGGAGCTGTTTTTT. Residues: CASSQLNTGELFF.